This TCR beta chain was observed in a study of T-cell memory formation after mild COVID-19. The CDR3 contains 16 residues. Germline V gene lookup returns CDR1 SEHNR and CDR2 FQNEAQ (reference sequence). V gave up 1 base and J gave up 4 bases; unmatched junction bases: 8. TCRdb recomputed calls from the 5' RACE reads with MiXCR, one row per CDR3 protein. The sample yields roughly 130,000 distinct CDR3 sequences, 15% to 20% seen once. Study findings and constraints: CD8+ contracting clones occupied EMRA, while CD4+ ones occupied mainly CM and EM.

About this clonotype itself: Its specificity is not known.

The receptor was isolated from an adult woman who had mild COVID-19 (a few samples of this study predate the infection). Cell type and time point are not known. The chain couples TRBV7-9 to TRBJ2-5, with 8 nucleotides matching TRBD2. Source material: PBMCs or a T cell subset sorted from them (not recorded which). The CDR3 DNA follows: TGTGCCAGCAGCTTAGAGATAGCGGGGTTCGCAGAGACCCAGTACTTC. Translation: CASSLEIAGFAETQYF.